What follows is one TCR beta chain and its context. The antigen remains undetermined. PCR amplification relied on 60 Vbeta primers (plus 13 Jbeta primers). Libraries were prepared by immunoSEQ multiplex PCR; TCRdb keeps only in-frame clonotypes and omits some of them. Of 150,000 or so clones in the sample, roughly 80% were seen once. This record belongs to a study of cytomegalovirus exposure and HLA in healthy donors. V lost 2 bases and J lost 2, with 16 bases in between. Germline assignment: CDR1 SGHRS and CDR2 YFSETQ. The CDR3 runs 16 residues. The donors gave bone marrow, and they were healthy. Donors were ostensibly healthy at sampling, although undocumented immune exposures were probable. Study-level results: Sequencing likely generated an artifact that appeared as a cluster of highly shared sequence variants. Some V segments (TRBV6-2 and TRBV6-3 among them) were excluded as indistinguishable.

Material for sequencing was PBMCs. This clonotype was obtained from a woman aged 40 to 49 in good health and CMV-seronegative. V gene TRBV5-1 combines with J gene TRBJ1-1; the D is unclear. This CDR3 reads CASSFSAVGLNTEAFF. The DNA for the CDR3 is TGCGCCAGCAGCTTTAGCGCGGTTGGGCTTAACACTGAAGCTTTCTTT. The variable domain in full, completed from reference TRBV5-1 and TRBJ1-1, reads KAGVTQTPRYLIKTRGQQVTLSCSPISGHRSVSWYQQTPGQGLQFLFEYFSETQRNKGNFPGRFSGRQFSNSRSEMNVSTLELGDSALYLCASSFSAVGLNTEAFFGQGTRLTVV.